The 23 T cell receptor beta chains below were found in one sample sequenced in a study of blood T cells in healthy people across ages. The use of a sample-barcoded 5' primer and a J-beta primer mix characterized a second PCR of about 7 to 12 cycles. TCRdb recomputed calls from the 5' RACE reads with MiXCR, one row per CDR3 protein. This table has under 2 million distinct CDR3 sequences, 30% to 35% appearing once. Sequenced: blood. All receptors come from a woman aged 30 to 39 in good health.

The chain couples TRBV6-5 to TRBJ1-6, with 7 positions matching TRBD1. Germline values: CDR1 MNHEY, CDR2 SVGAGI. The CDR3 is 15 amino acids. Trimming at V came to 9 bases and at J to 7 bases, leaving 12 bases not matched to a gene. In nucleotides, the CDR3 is TGTGCCAGGGGGAGGGGGACAGTCATAAATTCACCCCTCCACTTT. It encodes CARGRGTVINSPLHF.

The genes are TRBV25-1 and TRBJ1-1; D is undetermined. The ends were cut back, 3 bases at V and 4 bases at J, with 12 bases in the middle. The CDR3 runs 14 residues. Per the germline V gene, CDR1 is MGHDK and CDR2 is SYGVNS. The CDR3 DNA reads TGTGCCAGCAGTGAGAGGACGGCTATCACTGAAGCTTTCTTT. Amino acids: CASSERTAITEAFF.

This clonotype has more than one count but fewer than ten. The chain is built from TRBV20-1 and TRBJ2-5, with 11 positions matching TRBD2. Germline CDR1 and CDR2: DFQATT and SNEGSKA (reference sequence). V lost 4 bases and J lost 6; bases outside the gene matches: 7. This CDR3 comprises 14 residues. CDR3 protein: CSAKDSGRGKTQYF. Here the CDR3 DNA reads TGCAGTGCTAAAGATAGCGGGAGGGGGAAGACCCAGTACTTC.

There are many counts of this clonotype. The CDR3 spells CASGRGGADNQPQHF. For the CDR3, the DNA is TGCGCCAGCGGACGGGGGGGGGCTGACAATCAGCCCCAGCATTTT. The chain employs TRBV4-1 and TRBJ1-5, with a weak D call TRBD1 (6 bases). V lost 8 bases and J 3 bases, leaving 17 bases between the germline ends. Germline V gene lookup returns CDR1 MGHRA and CDR2 YSYEKL. This CDR3 is 15 amino acids long.

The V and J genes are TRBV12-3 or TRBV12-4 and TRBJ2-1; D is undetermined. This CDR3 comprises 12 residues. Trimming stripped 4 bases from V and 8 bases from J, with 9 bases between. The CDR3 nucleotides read TGTGCCAGCAGTTCGGTAAACCATGAGCAGTTCTTC. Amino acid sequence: CASSSVNHEQFF.

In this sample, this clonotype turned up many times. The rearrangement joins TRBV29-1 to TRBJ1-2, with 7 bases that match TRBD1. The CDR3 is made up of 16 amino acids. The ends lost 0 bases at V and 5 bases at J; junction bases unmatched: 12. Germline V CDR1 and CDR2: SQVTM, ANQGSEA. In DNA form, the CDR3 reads TGCAGCGTTGAAGATAGGGACAGCAGTAAACATTATGGCTACACCTTC. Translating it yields CSVEDRDSSKHYGYTF.

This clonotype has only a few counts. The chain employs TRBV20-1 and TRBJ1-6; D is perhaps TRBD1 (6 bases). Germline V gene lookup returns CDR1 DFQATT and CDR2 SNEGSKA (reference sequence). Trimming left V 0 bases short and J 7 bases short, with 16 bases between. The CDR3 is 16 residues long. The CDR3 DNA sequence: TGCAGTGCTAGAGATAGTAGCGTAAGGGGGAATTCACCCCTCCACTTT. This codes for CSARDSSVRGNSPLHF.

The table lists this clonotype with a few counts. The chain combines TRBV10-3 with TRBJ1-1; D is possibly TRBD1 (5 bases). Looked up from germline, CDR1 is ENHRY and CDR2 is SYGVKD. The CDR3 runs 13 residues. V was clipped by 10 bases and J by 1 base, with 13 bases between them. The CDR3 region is CATAQTANTEAFF. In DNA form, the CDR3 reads TGTGCCACCGCTCAGACAGCGAACACTGAAGCTTTCTTT.

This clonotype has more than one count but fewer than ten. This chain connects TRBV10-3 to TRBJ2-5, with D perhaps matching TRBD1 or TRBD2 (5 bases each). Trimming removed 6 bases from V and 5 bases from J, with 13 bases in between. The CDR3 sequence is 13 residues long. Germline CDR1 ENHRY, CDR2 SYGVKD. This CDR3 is CAIRRGTGETQYF. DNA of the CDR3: TGTGCCATCAGGCGTGGGACCGGGGAGACCCAGTACTTC.

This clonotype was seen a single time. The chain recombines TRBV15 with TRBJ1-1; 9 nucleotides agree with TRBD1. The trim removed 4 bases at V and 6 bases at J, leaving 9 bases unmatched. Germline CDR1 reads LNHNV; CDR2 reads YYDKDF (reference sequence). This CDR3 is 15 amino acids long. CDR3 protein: CATSTDRGSSPEAFF. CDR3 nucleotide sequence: TGTGCCACCAGCACCGACAGGGGGTCTTCACCTGAAGCTTTCTTT. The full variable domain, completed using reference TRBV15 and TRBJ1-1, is DAMVIQNPRYQVTQFGKPVTLSCSQTLNHNVMYWYQQKSSQAPKLLFHYYDKDFNNEADTPDNFQSRRPNTSFCFLDIRSPGLGDTAMYLCATSTDRGSSPEAFFGQGTRLTVV.

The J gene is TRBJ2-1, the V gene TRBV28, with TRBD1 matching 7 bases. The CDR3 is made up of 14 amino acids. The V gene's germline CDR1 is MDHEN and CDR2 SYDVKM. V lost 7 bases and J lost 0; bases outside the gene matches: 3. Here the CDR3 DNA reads TGTGCCAGCAAGACAGGGCCCTCCTACAATGAGCAGTTCTTC. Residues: CASKTGPSYNEQFF. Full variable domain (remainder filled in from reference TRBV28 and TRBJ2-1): DVKVTQSSRYLVKRTGEKVFLECVQDMDHENMFWYRQDPGLGLRLIYFSYDVKMKEKGDIPEGYSVSREKKERFSLILESASTNQTSMYLCASKTGPSYNEQFFGPGTRLTVL.

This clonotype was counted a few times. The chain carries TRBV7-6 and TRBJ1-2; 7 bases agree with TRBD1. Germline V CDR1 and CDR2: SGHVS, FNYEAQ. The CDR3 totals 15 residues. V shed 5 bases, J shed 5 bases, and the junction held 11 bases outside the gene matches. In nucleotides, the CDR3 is TGTGCCAGCAGCCGAACAACAGGGGTAGGATATGGCTACACCTTC. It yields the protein CASSRTTGVGYGYTF.

The CDR3 loop reads CASSESAATNYGYTF. CDR3 nucleotides: TGTGCCAGCAGTGAGTCGGCGGCTACTAACTATGGCTACACCTTC. The rearrangement uses TRBV2 and TRBJ1-2; D is ambiguous. Germline CDR1 and CDR2: SNHLY and FYNNEI. V lost 3 bases, J lost 0 bases, and 11 bases lay in between. The CDR3 length is 15 residues.

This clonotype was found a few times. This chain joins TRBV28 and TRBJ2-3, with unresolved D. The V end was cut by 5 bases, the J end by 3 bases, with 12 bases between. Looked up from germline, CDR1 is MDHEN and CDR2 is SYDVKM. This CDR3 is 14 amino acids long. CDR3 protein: CASSILQPTDTQYF. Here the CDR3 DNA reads TGTGCCAGCAGTATCCTTCAGCCGACAGATACGCAGTATTTT.

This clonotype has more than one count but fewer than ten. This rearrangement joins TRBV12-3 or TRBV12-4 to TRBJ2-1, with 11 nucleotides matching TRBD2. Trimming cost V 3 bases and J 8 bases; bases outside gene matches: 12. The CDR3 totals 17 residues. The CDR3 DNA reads TGTGCCAGCAGTTTGGGGGCTAGCGGGGGGCCCGGGGATGAGCAGTTCTTC. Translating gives CASSLGASGGPGDEQFF.

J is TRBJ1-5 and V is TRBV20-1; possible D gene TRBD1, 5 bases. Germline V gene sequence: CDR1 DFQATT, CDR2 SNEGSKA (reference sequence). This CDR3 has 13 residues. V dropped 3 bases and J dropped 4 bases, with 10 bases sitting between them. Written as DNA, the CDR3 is TGCAGTGCTAGTGAGGGGATAAATCAGCCCCAGCATTTT. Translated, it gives CSASEGINQPQHF.

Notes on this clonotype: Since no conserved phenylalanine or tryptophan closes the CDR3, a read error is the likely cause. The CDR3 sequence is CASSGSSTDTQYC. DNA of the CDR3: TGTGCCAGCAGTGGATCTAGCACAGATACACAGTATTGT. This chain joins TRBV12-3 or TRBV12-4 and TRBJ2-3, with a possible D match to TRBD2 (5 bases). This CDR3 contains 13 residues.

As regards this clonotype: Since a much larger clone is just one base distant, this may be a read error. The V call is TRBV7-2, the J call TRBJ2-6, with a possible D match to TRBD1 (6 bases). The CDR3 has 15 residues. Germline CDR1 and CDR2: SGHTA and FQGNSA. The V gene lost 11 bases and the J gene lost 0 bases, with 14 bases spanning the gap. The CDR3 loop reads CAGKDRASGANVLTF. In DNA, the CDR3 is TGTGCCGGCAAGGACAGAGCCTCTGGGGCCAACGTCCTGACTTTC.

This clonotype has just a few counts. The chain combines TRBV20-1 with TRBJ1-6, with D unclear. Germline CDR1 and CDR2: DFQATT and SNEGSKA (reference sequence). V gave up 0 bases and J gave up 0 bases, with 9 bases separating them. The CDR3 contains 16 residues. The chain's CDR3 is CSAREVESSYNSPLHF. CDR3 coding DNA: TGCAGTGCTAGAGAAGTGGAGAGCTCCTATAATTCACCCCTCCACTTT.

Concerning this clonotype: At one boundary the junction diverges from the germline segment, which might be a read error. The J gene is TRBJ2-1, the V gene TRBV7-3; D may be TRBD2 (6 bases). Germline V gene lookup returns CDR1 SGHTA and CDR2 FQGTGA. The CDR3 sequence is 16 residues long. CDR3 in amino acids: CASSLTLAGGVSEQVF. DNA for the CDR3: TGTGCCAGCAGCTTAACGTTGGCAGGAGGGGTTAGTGAGCAGGTCTTC.

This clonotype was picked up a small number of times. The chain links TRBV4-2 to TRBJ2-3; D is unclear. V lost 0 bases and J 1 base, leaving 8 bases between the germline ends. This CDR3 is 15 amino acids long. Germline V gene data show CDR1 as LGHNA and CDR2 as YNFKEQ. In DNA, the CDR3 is TGTGCCAGCAGCCAAGATTCTGGGGGCACAGATACGCAGTATTTT. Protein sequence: CASSQDSGGTDTQYF.

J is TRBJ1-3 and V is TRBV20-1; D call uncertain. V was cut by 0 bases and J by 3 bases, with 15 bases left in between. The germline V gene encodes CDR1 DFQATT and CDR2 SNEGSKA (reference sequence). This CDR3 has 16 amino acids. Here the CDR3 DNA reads TGCAGTGCTAGAGATCCACGAGATAAGGGTGGAAACACCATATATTTT. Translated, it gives CSARDPRDKGGNTIYF.

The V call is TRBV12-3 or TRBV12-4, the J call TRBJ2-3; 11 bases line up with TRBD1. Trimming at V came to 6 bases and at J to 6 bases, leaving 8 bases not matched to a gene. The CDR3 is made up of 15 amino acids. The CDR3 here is CASSTDRGRFDTQYF. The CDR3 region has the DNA TGTGCCAGCAGCACGGACAGGGGGCGGTTCGATACGCAGTATTTT.